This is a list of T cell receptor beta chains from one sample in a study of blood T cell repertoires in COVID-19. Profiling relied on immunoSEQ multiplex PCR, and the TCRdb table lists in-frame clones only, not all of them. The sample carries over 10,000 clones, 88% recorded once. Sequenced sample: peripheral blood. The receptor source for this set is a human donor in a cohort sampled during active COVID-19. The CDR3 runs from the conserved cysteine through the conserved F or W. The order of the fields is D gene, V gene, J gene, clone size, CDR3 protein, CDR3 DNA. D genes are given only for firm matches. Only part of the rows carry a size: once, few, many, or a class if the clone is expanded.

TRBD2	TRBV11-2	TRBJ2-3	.	CASSPGGGRRGADTQYF	TGTGCCAGCAGCCCGGGGGGCGGGAGGCGAGGGGCAGATACGCAGTATTTT
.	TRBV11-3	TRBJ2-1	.	CASSLDLGNEQFF	TGTGCCAGCAGCTTAGATCTAGGCAATGAGCAGTTCTTC
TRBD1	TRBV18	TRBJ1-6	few	CASSPRTGDSPLHF	TGTGCCAGCTCACCACGGACAGGGGATTCACCCCTCCACTTT
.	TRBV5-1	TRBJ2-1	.	CASSLGPGANEQFF	TGCGCCAGCAGCTTGGGGCCGGGAGCCAATGAGCAGTTCTTC
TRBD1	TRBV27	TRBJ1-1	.	CASSLSPTGTTEAFF	TGTGCCAGCAGTTTATCCCCGACAGGGACCACTGAAGCTTTCTTT
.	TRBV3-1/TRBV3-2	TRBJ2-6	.	CASSQWSEGSSSGANVLTF	TGTGCCAGCAGCCAATGGTCGGAGGGGAGTAGCTCTGGGGCCAACGTCCTGACTTTC
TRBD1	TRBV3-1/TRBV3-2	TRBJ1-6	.	CASSRQPTGVLNSPLHF	TGTGCCAGCAGCCGCCAACCGACAGGGGTCCTTAATTCACCCCTCCACTTT
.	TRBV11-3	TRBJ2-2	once	CASSRSRDTGELFF	TGTGCCAGCTCTCGTTCCCGGGACACCGGGGAGCTGTTTTTT
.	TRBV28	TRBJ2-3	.	CASRGAGTDTQYF	TGTGCCAGCAGGGGGGCAGGTACAGATACGCAGTATTTT
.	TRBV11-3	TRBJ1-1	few	CASKRVAGSTEAFF	TGTGCCAGCAAGAGGGTTGCCGGTAGCACTGAAGCTTTCTTT
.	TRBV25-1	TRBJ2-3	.	CASSEFKGTDTQYF	TGTGCCAGCAGTGAATTTAAGGGGACAGATACGCAGTATTTT
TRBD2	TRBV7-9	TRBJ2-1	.	CASSLTGGPYNEQFF	TGTGCCAGCAGCTTAACGGGAGGGCCTTACAATGAGCAGTTCTTC
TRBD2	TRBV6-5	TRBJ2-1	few	CASRKTLAGINEQFF	TGTGCCAGCAGAAAGACCCTAGCGGGGATCAATGAGCAGTTCTTC
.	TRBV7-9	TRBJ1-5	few	CASSLVDGGATGQPQHF	TGTGCCAGCAGCTTAGTCGATGGGGGGGCTACGGGTCAGCCCCAGCATTTT
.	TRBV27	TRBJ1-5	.	CASSPPARMYSSAQHF	TGTGCCAGCAGTCCTCCGGCGAGGATGTACTCGAGTGCCCAGCATTTT
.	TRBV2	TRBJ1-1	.	CASSSDRTEAFF	TGTGCCAGCAGTTCGGACAGAACTGAAGCTTTCTTT
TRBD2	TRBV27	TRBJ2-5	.	CASSKDQGGGKTQYF	TGTGCCAGCAGTAAAGACCAGGGCGGGGGGAAGACCCAGTACTTC
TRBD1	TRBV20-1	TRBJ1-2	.	CGGGTGYGYTF	TGTGGAGGGGGCACCGGCTATGGCTACACCTTC
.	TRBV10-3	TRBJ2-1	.	CAITGREDNEQFF	TGTGCCATCACGGGCAGGGAGGACAATGAGCAGTTCTTC
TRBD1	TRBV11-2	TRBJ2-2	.	CASSSYGGQVRSGELFF	TGTGCCAGCAGCTCCTACGGCGGACAGGTTCGTTCCGGGGAGCTGTTTTTT
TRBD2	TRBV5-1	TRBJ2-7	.	CASSLSGGRGTEQYF	TGCGCCAGCAGCTTGTCCGGCGGGAGGGGAACCGAGCAGTACTTC
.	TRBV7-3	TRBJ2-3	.	CASSPRGGSGSSATQYF	TGTGCCAGCAGCCCCCGGGGAGGTAGCGGATCCTCAGCGACGCAGTATTTT
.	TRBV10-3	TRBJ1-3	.	CAISAGDSGNTIYF	TGTGCCATCAGTGCGGGTGACTCTGGAAACACCATATATTTT
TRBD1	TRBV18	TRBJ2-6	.	CASSPRRTGERPGANVLTF	TGTGCCAGCTCACCACGTAGAACAGGGGAAAGGCCTGGGGCCAACGTCCTGACTTTC
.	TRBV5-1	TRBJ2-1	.	CASSSADEQFF	TGCGCCAGCAGCTCTGCGGATGAGCAGTTCTTC
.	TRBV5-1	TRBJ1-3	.	CASSTDIPGNTIYF	TGCGCCAGCAGCACGGACATACCTGGAAACACCATATATTTT
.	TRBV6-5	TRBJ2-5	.	CASRGLVQETQYF	TGTGCCAGCAGGGGGCTAGTCCAAGAGACCCAGTACTTC
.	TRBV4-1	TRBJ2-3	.	CASSQLQDYSDTQYF	TGCGCCAGCAGCCAACTCCAGGACTATTCAGATACGCAGTATTTT
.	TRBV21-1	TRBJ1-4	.	CASSKGGSESKVTNEKLFF	TGTGCCAGCAGCAAAGGAGGGTCCGAGAGCAAGGTGACTAATGAAAAACTGTTTTTT
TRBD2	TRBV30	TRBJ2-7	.	CAWSIGGGLSYEQYF	TGTGCCTGGAGTATTGGCGGGGGGCTCTCCTACGAGCAGTACTTC
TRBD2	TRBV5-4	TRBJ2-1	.	CASSPAGTSSYNEQFF	TGTGCCAGCAGTCCCGCCGGGACTAGCTCCTACAATGAGCAGTTCTTC
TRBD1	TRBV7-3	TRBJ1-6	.	CASSRTGRDNSPLHF	TGTGCCAGCAGCCGGACAGGGCGGGATAATTCACCCCTCCACTTT
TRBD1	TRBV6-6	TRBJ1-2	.	CALTSSRTGDYGYTF	TGTGCCTTAACGTCCTCCAGGACAGGGGATTATGGCTACACCTTC
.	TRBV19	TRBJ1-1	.	CASRTDGEDAEAFF	TGTGCCAGTAGGACGGACGGGGAAGACGCTGAAGCTTTCTTT
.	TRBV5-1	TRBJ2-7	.	CASSLTGGFGEQYF	TGCGCCAGCAGCTTGACTGGAGGCTTCGGCGAGCAGTACTTC
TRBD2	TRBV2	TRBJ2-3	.	CASKYASGSTDTQYF	TGTGCCAGCAAGTATGCTAGCGGTAGCACAGATACGCAGTATTTT
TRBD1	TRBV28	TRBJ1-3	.	CASSTGGGNTIYF	TGTGCCAGCAGTACAGGGGGAGGAAACACCATATATTTT
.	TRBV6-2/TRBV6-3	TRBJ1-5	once	CASSYLAANQPQHF	TGTGCCAGCAGTTATCTGGCGGCCAATCAGCCCCAGCATTTT
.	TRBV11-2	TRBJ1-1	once	CASSPGLFELDTEAFF	TGTGCCAGCAGCCCCGGACTGTTCGAACTGGACACTGAAGCTTTCTTT
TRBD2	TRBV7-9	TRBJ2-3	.	CASSQTSGREDTQYF	TGTGCCAGCTCCCAGACTAGCGGGAGGGAAGATACGCAGTATTTT
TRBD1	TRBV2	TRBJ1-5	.	CASSERQGYQPQHF	TGTGCCAGCAGTGAGAGACAGGGCTATCAGCCCCAGCATTTT
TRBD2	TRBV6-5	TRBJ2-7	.	CASTPSGSPGIEQYF	TGTGCCAGCACGCCCAGCGGGAGTCCGGGAATCGAGCAGTACTTC
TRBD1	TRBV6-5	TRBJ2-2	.	CASNPTGGTGELFF	TGTGCCAGCAACCCGACAGGGGGAACCGGGGAGCTGTTTTTT
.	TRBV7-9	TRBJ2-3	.	CASRETGDTQYF	TGTGCCAGCAGGGAGACAGGAGATACGCAGTATTTT
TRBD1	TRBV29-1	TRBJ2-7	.	CSVEVGTGSPYEQYF	TGCAGCGTTGAAGTAGGGACAGGGTCCCCCTACGAGCAGTACTTC